These 32 T cell receptor beta chains were all obtained from the same sample, sequenced in a study of PD-1 blockade in classical Hodgkin lymphoma. Sequenced by immunoSEQ multiplex PCR; TCRdb stores in-frame clones only, minus some. The sample lists thousands of clones; around three fifths were seen once. Each patient relapsed following autologous stem cell transplantation, and prior brentuximab vedotin exposure differed. The sample consisted of peripheral blood mononuclear cells (PBMCs), taken at baseline. The receptor source for this set is a human donor with classical Hodgkin lymphoma.

This clone was seen more than once but under ten times. V is TRBV10-3 and J is TRBJ2-5; 10 nucleotides match TRBD2. CDR1 and CDR2 (germline): ENHRY, SYGVKD. J gave up 0 bases and V 5 bases, and 6 bases lay outside the gene matches. The CDR3 length is 16 residues. CDR3 residues: CAISSGTSGNQETQYF. The CDR3 bases are TGTGCCATCAGTTCGGGTACTAGCGGGAACCAAGAGACCCAGTACTTC.

The V gene is TRBV27, the J gene TRBJ2-1, with 12 bases lining up with TRBD2. Germline V gives CDR1 MNHEY, CDR2 SMNVEV (reference sequence). Trimming removed 3 bases from V and 4 bases from J; junction bases left unmatched: 4. The length of the CDR3 is 16 residues. CDR3 amino acids: CASSLGTSGLYNEQFF. The CDR3 DNA follows: TGTGCCAGCAGTTTGGGGACTAGCGGGTTATACAATGAGCAGTTCTTC.

The chain combines TRBV10-2 with TRBJ2-5, with 13 bases that match TRBD2. The J call is in doubt because the DNA end fits TRBJ2-7 better. CDR1 and CDR2 from the germline V gene are WSHSY and SAAADI. The CDR3 length is 15 residues. The CDR3 here is CASCTGTSGVYEQYF. CDR3 DNA: TGCGCCAGCTGTACTGGGACTAGCGGGGTCTACGAGCAGTACTTC.

This clone was seen only a few times. The rearrangement joins TRBV11-2 to TRBJ2-1; TRBD2 agrees at 7 bases. J lost 6 bases, V lost 2 bases, and 7 bases had no gene match. The length of the CDR3 is 15 residues. Germline CDR1 and CDR2: SGHAT and FQNNGV. This CDR3 is CASSLTGGSLNEQFF. The CDR3 coding sequence is TGTGCCAGCAGCTTAACGGGCGGGAGTCTCAATGAGCAGTTCTTC.

This clone was recorded once. CDR3 loop: CASSVGGSGFEKLFF. In nucleotides, the CDR3 is TGTGCCAGCAGCGTGGGGGGTAGCGGTTTTGAAAAACTGTTTTTT. The chain is built from TRBV9 and TRBJ1-4, with D perhaps matching TRBD1 (5 bases). The CDR3 length is 15 residues. V was pared by 2 bases and J by 7 bases, with 15 bases between. The germline CDR1 and CDR2 sequences are SGDLS and YYNGEE.

CDR3 bases: TGTGCCAGCAGTGTGGACAGGACGATAAACTACGAGCAGTACTTC. It yields the protein CASSVDRTINYEQYF. The chain has TRBV5-5 and TRBJ2-7, with TRBD1 matching 7 bases. V gave up 5 bases and J gave up 3 bases; unmatched junction bases: 11. The length of the CDR3 is 15 residues. CDR1 and CDR2 from the germline V gene are SGHKS and YYEKEE (reference sequence). Looking up the rest from reference TRBV5-5 and TRBJ2-7 gives the full variable domain: DAGVTQSPTHLIKTRGQQVTLRCSPISGHKSVSWYQQVLGQGPQFIFQYYEKEERGRGNFPDRFSARQFPNYSSELNVNALLLGDSALYLCASSVDRTINYEQYFGPGTRLTVT.

This chain links TRBV9 with TRBJ2-3; possible D gene TRBD2, 5 bases. CDR3 size: 12 residues. The ends were cut back, 3 bases at V and 5 bases at J, with 7 bases in the middle. Germline CDR1 reads SGDLS; CDR2 reads YYNGEE. Here the CDR3 reads CASSAREDTQYF. CDR3 DNA: TGTGCCAGCAGCGCGAGGGAAGATACGCAGTATTTT.

This clone appeared a single time. The V gene is TRBV9, the J gene TRBJ1-1, with D uncertain. CDR1 and CDR2 (germline): SGDLS, YYNGEE. V shed 4 bases and J shed 0 bases, with 13 bases lying between them. This CDR3 is 15 amino acids long. CDR3 coding DNA: TGTGCCAGCAGCCCCCGAGGGAGGGTGAACACTGAAGCTTTCTTT. Amino acid sequence: CASSPRGRVNTEAFF.

The rearrangement joins TRBV19 to TRBJ2-1; 11 bases line up with TRBD2. Germline V CDR1 and CDR2: LNHDA, SQIVND (reference sequence). J gave up 3 bases and V 3 bases, and 1 base lay outside the gene matches. CDR3 length: 15 residues. Written as DNA, the CDR3 is TGTGCCAGTAGTATGACTAGCGGGGACTACAATGAGCAGTTCTTC. Translating it yields CASSMTSGDYNEQFF.

The chain links TRBV4-3 to TRBJ1-4; D perhaps matches TRBD1 (6 bases). V was pared by 4 bases and J by 7 bases, with 19 bases between. This CDR3 region has 16 residues. In germline, CDR1 is LGHNA, CDR2 YSLEER. In DNA, the CDR3 is TGCGCCAGCAGCCGACGTGCAGGGGACGGAGGTGAAAAACTGTTTTTT. Its protein product is CASSRRAGDGGEKLFF.

The chain joins TRBV9 to TRBJ2-5; 11 bases align to TRBD1. Losses at the gene ends were 3 bases for V and 5 bases for J; bases not matched to a gene: 9. Per the germline V gene, CDR1 is SGDLS and CDR2 is YYNGEE. This CDR3 is built from 16 residues. This CDR3 is CASSDGQGATGETQYF. CDR3 bases: TGTGCCAGCAGCGACGGACAGGGGGCTACAGGGGAGACCCAGTACTTC. Complete variable domain (other parts from reference TRBV9 and TRBJ2-5): DSGVTQTPKHLITATGQRVTLRCSPRSGDLSVYWYQQSLDQGLQFLIQYYNGEERAKGNILERFSAQQFPDLHSELNLSSLELGDSALYFCASSDGQGATGETQYFGPGTRLLVL.

This clone was counted only a few times. V gene TRBV27 combines with J gene TRBJ2-7; TRBD1 aligns across 9 bases. This CDR3 has 17 residues. Trimming took 7 bases from V and 2 from J; bases not matched to a gene: 15. CDR1 is MNHEY and CDR2 is SMNVEV in the germline V gene (reference sequence). The DNA for the CDR3 is TGTGCCAGCAAAAAGACGTGGGCTGGACAGGGGACCTACGAGCAGTACTTC. As protein: CASKKTWAGQGTYEQYF.

The V call is TRBV7-8, the J call TRBJ1-1, with D hard to call. The germline CDR1 and CDR2 sequences are SGHVS and FQNEAQ. V lost 1 base and J lost 4, with 7 bases in between. This CDR3 is built from 13 residues. The CDR3, as DNA: TGTGCCAGCAGCTTAGTGGCAGGCACTGAAGCTTTCTTT. The encoded protein is CASSLVAGTEAFF. Looking up the rest from reference TRBV7-8 and TRBJ1-1 gives the full variable domain: GAGVSQSPRYKVAKRGQDVALRCDPISGHVSLFWYQQALGQGPEFLTYFQNEAQLDKSGLPSDRFFAERPEGSVSTLKIQRTQQEDSAVYLCASSLVAGTEAFFGQGTRLTVV.

CDR3 coding DNA: TGTGCCAGCAGTGAGGAGCGTGTCCTCTACGAGCAGTACTTC. Its translation is CASSEERVLYEQYF. The chain uses TRBV6-1 and TRBJ2-7; D gene unclear. The CDR3 contains 14 residues. V gave up 3 bases and J gave up 3 bases, with 12 bases separating them. Germline V CDR1 and CDR2: MNHNS, SASEGT.

The chain links TRBV5-1 to TRBJ2-7; 10 positions agree with TRBD2. V lost 4 bases and J lost 7; bases outside the gene matches: 11. In germline, CDR1 is SGHRS, CDR2 YFSETQ. This CDR3 spans 15 amino acids. DNA of the CDR3: TGCGCCAGCAGCACCCAGCTAGCGGGAGCGTATGAGCAGTACTTC. This sequence encodes CASSTQLAGAYEQYF.

This clone was seen more than once but under ten times. The chain employs TRBV5-6 and TRBJ1-2; 9 nucleotides align to TRBD1. Germline assignment: CDR1 SGHDT and CDR2 YYEEEE. The J segment lost 3 bases and the V segment lost 4 bases, leaving 4 bases of the junction unmatched. This CDR3 contains 14 residues. The CDR3, as DNA: TGTGCCAGCAGCCTGGACAGGGGCCACTATGGCTACACCTTC. Amino acid sequence: CASSLDRGHYGYTF.

This clone is a singleton in its sample. The chain has TRBV6-6 and TRBJ1-2; 7 nucleotides match TRBD1. Germline-derived CDR1 and CDR2 are MNHNY and SVGAGI (reference sequence). The CDR3 length is 14 residues. V was clipped by 8 bases and J by 5 bases; unmatched bases: 11. The chain's CDR3 is CASGAGTEIYGYTF. The CDR3 DNA is TGTGCCAGCGGCGCCGGGACAGAAATATATGGCTACACCTTC.

This clone appeared once. The chain carries TRBV27 and TRBJ2-1, with unresolved D. The CDR3 extends over 16 amino acids. Trimming stripped 5 bases from V and 0 bases from J, with 14 bases between. CDR1 is MNHEY and CDR2 is SMNVEV in the germline V gene (reference sequence). The CDR3 DNA reads TGTGCCAGCAGTCTCTCGACACACAGCTCCTACAATGAGCAGTTCTTC. Protein sequence: CASSLSTHSSYNEQFF.

The V and J genes are TRBV11-2 and TRBJ2-7; 8 nucleotides align to TRBD2. Germline CDR1 reads SGHAT; CDR2 reads FQNNGV. The V segment lost 1 base and the J segment 2 bases; nucleotides outside the gene matches: 7. This CDR3 has 16 amino acids. Here the CDR3 DNA reads TGTGCCAGCAGCTTAGTTCTGGCGGGAGGAGCCTACGAGCAGTACTTC. Protein: CASSLVLAGGAYEQYF.

This clone is classed as hyperexpanded (1% or more). Different DNA sequences within this sample yield the same CDR3. CDR3 sequence reads: CASSPRDYTEAFF. CDR3 coding DNA: TGTGCCAGCAGTCCGAGGGACTACACTGAAGCTTTCTTT. The rearrangement links TRBV27 to TRBJ1-1, with a weak D call TRBD1 (5 bases). Germline V gives CDR1 MNHEY, CDR2 SMNVEV (reference sequence). This CDR3 is 13 amino acids long. Trimming took 5 bases from V and 3 from J, leaving 10 bases between them.

The J gene is TRBJ2-7, the V gene TRBV6-5, with D possibly TRBD1 on 5 matching bases. Germline-derived CDR1 and CDR2 are MNHEY and SVGAGI. V was pared by 0 bases and J by 0 bases, with 12 bases between. This CDR3 is 16 amino acids long. The chain's CDR3 is CASSYSITGRSYEQYF. CDR3 sequence (DNA): TGTGCCAGCAGTTACTCTATTACAGGCCGCTCCTACGAGCAGTACTTC.

J is TRBJ2-1 and V is TRBV5-1; D is perhaps TRBD1 (5 bases). The V end was cut by 1 base, the J end by 5 bases, with 13 bases between. The CDR3 totals 15 residues. CDR1 is SGHRS, CDR2 YFSETQ, per germline. The CDR3 region has the DNA TGCGCCAGCAGCTTGAGGCAGGGTCTGAACAATGAGCAGTTCTTC. It translates to CASSLRQGLNNEQFF.

This clone has only a few counts. J is TRBJ1-6 and V is TRBV7-9, with D unclear. V was cut by 3 bases and J by 6 bases, with 9 bases left in between. Germline V gene sequence: CDR1 SEHNR, CDR2 FQNEAQ (reference sequence). The CDR3 totals 14 residues. CDR3 nucleotide sequence: TGTGCCAGCAGCTTTAATCAGCCTAATTCACCCCTCCACTTT. It specifies CASSFNQPNSPLHF.

This clone is medium-sized in the sample. The rearrangement joins TRBV30 to TRBJ1-1, with D unresolved. Trimming took off 2 bases at V and 1 base at J, with 11 bases between the two ends. CDR3 length equals 14 residues. Germline V gives CDR1 GTSNPN, CDR2 SVGIG (reference sequence). The CDR3 region is CAWSQDQKNTEAFF. DNA for the CDR3: TGTGCCTGGAGTCAGGACCAAAAGAACACTGAAGCTTTCTTT.

This clone was seen only a few times. The chain uses TRBV5-6 and TRBJ1-4; possibly TRBD1 for D (6 bases). V shed 3 bases and J shed 12 bases, with 21 bases lying between them. Germline V gives CDR1 SGHDT, CDR2 YYEEEE. CDR3 length equals 15 residues. CDR3 DNA sequence: TGTGCCAGCAGCTCCCCAGGGAGGGGGAAGGATGAACTGTTTTTT. It translates to CASSSPGRGKDELFF.

The V and J genes are TRBV28 and TRBJ2-7; 7 nucleotides match TRBD2. Germline values: CDR1 MDHEN, CDR2 SYDVKM. CDR3 length: 13 amino acids. Unmatched junction bases numbered 3, after V lost 2 bases and J lost 5 bases. CDR3 bases: TGTGCCAGCAGTTTAACCAGCGGGAACGAGCAGTACTTC. It is translated as CASSLTSGNEQYF.

This clone is categorized as large. Here the CDR3 reads CAWSEGYNTEAFF. The CDR3 DNA reads TGTGCCTGGAGTGAGGGCTACAACACTGAAGCTTTCTTT. The chain carries TRBV30 and TRBJ1-1; D is unresolved. The CDR3 is 13 amino acids. CDR1 is GTSNPN and CDR2 is SVGIG in the germline V gene (reference sequence). Trimming pared 1 base from V and 2 bases from J, leaving 8 bases between. Together with reference TRBV30 and TRBJ1-1, the CDR3 gives the full variable domain: SQTIHQWPATLVQPVGSPLSLECTVEGTSNPNLYWYRQAAGRGLQLLFYSVGIGQISSEVPQNLSASRPQDRQFILSSKKLLLSDSGFYLCAWSEGYNTEAFFGQGTRLTVV.

The V call is TRBV28, the J call TRBJ2-7; the D is unclear. V lost 5 bases and J lost 1, with 12 bases in between. The CDR3 sequence is 14 residues long. CDR1 and CDR2 (germline): MDHEN, SYDVKM. DNA of the CDR3: TGTGCCAGCAGTCCTTGGACGGTTTCCTACGAGCAGTACTTC. It is translated as CASSPWTVSYEQYF.

This sequence joins TRBV5-1 and TRBJ1-1; TRBD1 aligns across 10 bases. J was trimmed by 9 bases and V by 1 base; bases with no gene match: 15. Germline assignment: CDR1 SGHRS and CDR2 YFSETQ. The CDR3 consists of 17 residues. The CDR3 bases are TGCGCCAGCAGCTTGTTCACGGACGGGGGGACAGGGGCTCAAGCTTTCTTT. Protein sequence: CASSLFTDGGTGAQAFF.

As regards this clone: An end of the junction differs from the germline gene, which may be a read error. The rearrangement links TRBV6-1 to TRBJ2-7, with 11 bases lining up with TRBD1. Germline CDR1 and CDR2: MNHNS and SASEGT. This CDR3 is built from 15 residues. The CDR3 reads CAISELGQGVNEQYF. The CDR3 DNA reads as TGTGCCATCAGTGAGTTGGGACAGGGGGTCAACGAGCAGTACTTC.

This sequence joins TRBV5-5 and TRBJ1-1; D not certain. Germline lookup yields CDR1 SGHKS and CDR2 YYEKEE (reference sequence). The CDR3 extends over 13 amino acids. Trimming removed 0 bases at V and 4 bases at J, with 7 bases between. The CDR3 coding sequence is TGTGCCAGCAGCTTGGGTTCGAGCACTGAAGCTTTCTTT. Its protein product is CASSLGSSTEAFF.

The V call is TRBV19, the J call TRBJ1-5; 7 bases line up with TRBD1. CDR3 size: 13 residues. V shed 7 bases and J 2 bases; nucleotides not matched to a gene: 2. The germline V gene has CDR1 LNHDA and CDR2 SQIVND (reference sequence). In nucleotides, the CDR3 is TGTGCCAGTACCACAGGGGGCAATCAGCCCCAGCATTTT. Amino acids: CASTTGGNQPQHF.